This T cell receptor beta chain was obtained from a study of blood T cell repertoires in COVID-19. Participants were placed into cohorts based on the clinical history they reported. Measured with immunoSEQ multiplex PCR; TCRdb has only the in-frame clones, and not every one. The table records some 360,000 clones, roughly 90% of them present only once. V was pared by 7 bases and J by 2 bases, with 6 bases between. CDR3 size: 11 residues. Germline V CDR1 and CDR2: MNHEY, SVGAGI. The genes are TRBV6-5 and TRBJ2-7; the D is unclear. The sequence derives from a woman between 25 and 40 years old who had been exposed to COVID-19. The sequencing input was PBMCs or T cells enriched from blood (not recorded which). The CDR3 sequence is CASTRTYEQYF. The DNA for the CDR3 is TGTGCCAGCACCAGGACCTACGAGCAGTACTTC.